What follows is one T cell receptor (beta chain) and its context. V lost 1 base and J lost 6; bases outside the gene matches: 3. The CDR3 is 14 residues long. Germline V CDR1 and CDR2: SGHAT, FQNNGV. This sample was included in a study of blood T cell repertoires in COVID-19. Looking at the study overall: Italy, Spain and the United States were the sources of the convalescent and acute COVID-19 samples. T cells, B-cell-depleted T cells, or PBMCs provided the cDNA or gDNA that served as material.

Source study methods: The authors estimated nucleated cell counts from reference gene primer amplification. Profiled with immunoSEQ multiplex PCR; TCRdb holds only in-frame clones, not every one. The DNA was the basis for D and trimming; V, J and clone size are from that table. This sample carries fewer than 300,000 clones, 70% to 90% of them seen once, and the ten largest clones take 9% to 9.5%. Sequencing was done on a sample of peripheral blood. The source is a young man with active or convalescent COVID-19. The chain links TRBV11-2 to TRBJ2-3, with 8 bases matching TRBD2. The CDR3 nucleotides are TGTGCCAGCAGCTTAGGGACTAGCCTGGATACGCAGTATTTT. Amino acid sequence: CASSLGTSLDTQYF.